This T cell receptor (beta chain) was sequenced during a study of cytomegalovirus exposure and HLA in healthy donors. Looked up from germline, CDR1 is PRHDT and CDR2 is FYEKMQ (reference sequence). This CDR3 has 15 residues. Concerning this clone itself: No antigen is known for it.

Both 60 Vbeta primers and 13 Jbeta primers went into the PCR. This table comes from immunoSEQ multiplex PCR, and its TCRdb copy is limited to in-frame clones, with some not included. The sample contains under 150,000 clones, 75% to 80% of which appear only once. Findings of the study overall: Most likely, a cluster of highly shared sequence variants arose as a sequencing artifact.

The specimen was PBMCs. The rearrangement links TRBV13 to TRBJ2-5; 7 bases match TRBD1. The J call is in doubt because the DNA end fits TRBJ2-7 better. This sequence was found in a man aged 35 to 55 in good health and CMV-seropositive. This CDR3 is CASSLLETGPYEQYF. CDR3 coding DNA: TGTGCCAGCAGCTTACTCGAGACAGGGCCCTACGAGCAGTACTTC.